This T cell receptor (beta chain) was obtained from a study of cytomegalovirus exposure and HLA in healthy donors. This CDR3 has 17 amino acids. Germline V gene sequence: CDR1 MGHRA, CDR2 YSYEKL. Trimming removed 1 base from V and 4 bases from J; junction bases left unmatched: 9. PCR used 60 Vbeta primers and 13 Jbeta primers. Repertoires were generated with immunoSEQ multiplex PCR, while TCRdb's copy carries only in-frame clones and drops some. This table holds about 220,000 clones, about 80% found once. The TCR originated in a woman between 40 and 50 years old in good health and CMV-seropositive. V usage is TRBV4-1 and J usage is TRBJ1-5, with 8 bases aligning to TRBD1. The sample comprised PBMCs. The CDR3 is CASSQVKTGAGNQPQHF. The CDR3 bases are TGCGCCAGCAGCCAAGTTAAGACAGGGGCCGGTAATCAGCCCCAGCATTTT.